This section outlines one T cell receptor beta chain sequence together with its context. The antigen is unknown. The source of the sample is a study of PD-1 blockade in classical Hodgkin lymphoma. Overall study results and limits: Possibly reflecting disease activity or prior therapy, repertoire differences have causes that remain undefined.

Each patient experienced a relapse that followed autologous stem cell transplantation, and brentuximab vedotin exposure varied. In germline, CDR1 is GTSNPN, CDR2 SVGIG (reference sequence). The CDR3 sequence is 15 residues long. V was pared by 2 bases and J by 9 bases, with 8 bases of the junction left unmatched. The table came from immunoSEQ multiplex PCR; TCRdb's copy has only in-frame clones and leaves some out. The sample consists of approximately 46,000 clones, about three quarters of them appearing once. The clonotype originates from a human donor with classical Hodgkin lymphoma. This rearrangement joins TRBV30 to TRBJ1-6; 9 bases match TRBD1. The sequences come from peripheral blood mononuclear cells (PBMCs), collected at baseline. The CDR3 DNA is TGTGCCTGGAGTTTCACCGGGACAGGGAGTTCACCCCTCCACTTT. Amino acids: CAWSFTGTGSSPLHF.